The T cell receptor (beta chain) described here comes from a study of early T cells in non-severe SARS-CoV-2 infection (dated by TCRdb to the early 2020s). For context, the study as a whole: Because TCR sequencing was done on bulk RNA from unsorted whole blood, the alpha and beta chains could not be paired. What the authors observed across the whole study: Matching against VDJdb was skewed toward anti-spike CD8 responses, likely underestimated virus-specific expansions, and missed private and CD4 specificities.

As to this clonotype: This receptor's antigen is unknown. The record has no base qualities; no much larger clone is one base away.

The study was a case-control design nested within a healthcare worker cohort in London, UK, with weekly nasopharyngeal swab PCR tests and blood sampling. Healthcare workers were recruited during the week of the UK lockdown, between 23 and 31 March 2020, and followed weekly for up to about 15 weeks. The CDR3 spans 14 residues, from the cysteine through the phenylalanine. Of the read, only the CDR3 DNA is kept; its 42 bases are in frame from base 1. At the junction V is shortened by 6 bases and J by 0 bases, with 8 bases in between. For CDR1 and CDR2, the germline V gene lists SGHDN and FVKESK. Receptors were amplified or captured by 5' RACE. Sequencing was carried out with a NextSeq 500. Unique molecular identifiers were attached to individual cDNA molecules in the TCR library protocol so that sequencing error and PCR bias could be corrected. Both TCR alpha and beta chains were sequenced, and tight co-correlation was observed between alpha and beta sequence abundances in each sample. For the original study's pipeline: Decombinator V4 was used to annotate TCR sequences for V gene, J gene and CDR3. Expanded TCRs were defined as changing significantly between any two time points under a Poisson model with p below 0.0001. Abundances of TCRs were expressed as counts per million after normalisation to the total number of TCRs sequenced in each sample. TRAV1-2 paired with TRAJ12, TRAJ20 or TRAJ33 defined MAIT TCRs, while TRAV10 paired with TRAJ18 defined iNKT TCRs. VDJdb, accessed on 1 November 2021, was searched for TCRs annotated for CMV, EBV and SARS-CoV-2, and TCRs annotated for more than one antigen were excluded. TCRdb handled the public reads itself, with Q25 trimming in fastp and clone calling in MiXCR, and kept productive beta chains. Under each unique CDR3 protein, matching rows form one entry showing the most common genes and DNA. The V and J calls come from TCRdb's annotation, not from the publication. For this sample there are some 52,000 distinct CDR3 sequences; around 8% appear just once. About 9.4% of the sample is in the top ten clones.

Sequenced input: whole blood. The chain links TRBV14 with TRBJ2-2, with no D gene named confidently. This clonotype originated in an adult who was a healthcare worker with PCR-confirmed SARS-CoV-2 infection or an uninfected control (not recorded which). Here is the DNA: TGTGCCAGCAGACCCTACACGAACACCGGGGAGCTGTTTTTT. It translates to CASRPYTNTGELFF.